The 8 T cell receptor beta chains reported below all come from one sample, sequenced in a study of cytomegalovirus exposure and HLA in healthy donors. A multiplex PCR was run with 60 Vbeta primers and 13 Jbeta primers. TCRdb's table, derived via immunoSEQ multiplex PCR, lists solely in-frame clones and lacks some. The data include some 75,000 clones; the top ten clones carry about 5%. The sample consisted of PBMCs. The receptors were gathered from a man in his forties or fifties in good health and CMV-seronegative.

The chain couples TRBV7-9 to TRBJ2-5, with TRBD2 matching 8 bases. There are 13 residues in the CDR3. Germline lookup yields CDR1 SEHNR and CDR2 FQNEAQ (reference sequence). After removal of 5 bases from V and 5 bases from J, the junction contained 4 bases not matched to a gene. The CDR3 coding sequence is TGTGCCAGCAGCCAGGGACTAGGGGAGACCCAGTACTTC. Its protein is CASSQGLGETQYF.

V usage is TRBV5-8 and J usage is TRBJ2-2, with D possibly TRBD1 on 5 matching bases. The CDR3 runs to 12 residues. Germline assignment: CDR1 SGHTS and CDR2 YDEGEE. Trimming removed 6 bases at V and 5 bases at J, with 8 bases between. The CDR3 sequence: CASTRATGELFF. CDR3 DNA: TGTGCCAGCACCAGGGCGACCGGGGAGCTGTTTTTT. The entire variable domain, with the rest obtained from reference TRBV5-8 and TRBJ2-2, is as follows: EAGVTQSPTHLIKTRGQQATLRCSPISGHTSVYWYQQALGLGLQFLLWYDEGEERNRGNFPPRFSGRQFPNYSSELNVNALELEDSALYLCASTRATGELFFGEGSRLTVL.

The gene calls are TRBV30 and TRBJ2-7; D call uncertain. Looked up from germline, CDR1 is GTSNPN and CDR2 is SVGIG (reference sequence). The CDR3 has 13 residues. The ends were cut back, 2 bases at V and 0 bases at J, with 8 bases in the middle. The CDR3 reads CAWSTGGSYEQYF. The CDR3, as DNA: TGTGCCTGGAGTACCGGTGGCTCCTACGAGCAGTACTTC.

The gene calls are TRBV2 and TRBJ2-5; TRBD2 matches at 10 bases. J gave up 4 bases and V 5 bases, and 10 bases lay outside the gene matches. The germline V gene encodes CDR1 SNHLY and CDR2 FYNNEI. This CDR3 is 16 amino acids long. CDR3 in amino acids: CASSPFRLAGGETQYF. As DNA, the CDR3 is TGTGCCAGCAGTCCCTTCAGACTAGCGGGTGGAGAGACCCAGTACTTC.

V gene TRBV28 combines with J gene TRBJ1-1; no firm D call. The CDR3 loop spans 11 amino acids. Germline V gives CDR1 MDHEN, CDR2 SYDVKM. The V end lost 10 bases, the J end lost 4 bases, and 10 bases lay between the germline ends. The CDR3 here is CATITRTEAFF. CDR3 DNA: TGTGCCACCATCACACGCACTGAAGCTTTCTTT.

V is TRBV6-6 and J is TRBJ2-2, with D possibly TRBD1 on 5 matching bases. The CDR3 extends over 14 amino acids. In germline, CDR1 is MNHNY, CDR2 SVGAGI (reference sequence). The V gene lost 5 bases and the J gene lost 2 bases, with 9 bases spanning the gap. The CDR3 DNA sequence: TGTGCCAGCAGTCTGGGGCGAAACACCGGGGAGCTGTTTTTT. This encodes CASSLGRNTGELFF.

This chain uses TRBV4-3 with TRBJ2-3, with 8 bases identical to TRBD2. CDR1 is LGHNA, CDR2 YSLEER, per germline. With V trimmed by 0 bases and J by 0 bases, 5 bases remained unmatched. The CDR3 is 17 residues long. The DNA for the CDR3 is TGCGCCAGCAGCCAAGATCAAGGCGGGGGGAGCACAGATACGCAGTATTTT. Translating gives CASSQDQGGGSTDTQYF.

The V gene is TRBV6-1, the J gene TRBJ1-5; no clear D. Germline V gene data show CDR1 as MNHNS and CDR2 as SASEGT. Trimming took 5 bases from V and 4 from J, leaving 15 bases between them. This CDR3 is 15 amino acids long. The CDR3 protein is CASSLATGRNQPQHF. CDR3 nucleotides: TGTGCCAGCAGTCTTGCTACCGGTCGAAATCAGCCCCAGCATTTT.